This paragraph covers one TCR beta chain sequence. The sample carries other DNA sequences with the same CDR3. The data were obtained in a study of cytomegalovirus exposure and HLA in healthy donors. Primers for the PCR totalled 60 Vbeta and 13 Jbeta. Sequenced by immunoSEQ multiplex PCR; TCRdb stores in-frame clones only, minus some. The table lists 100,000 to 150,000 clones, around three quarters of them singletons. The CDR3 runs 14 residues. The J segment lost 6 bases and the V segment lost 4 bases, leaving 7 bases of the junction unmatched. The V gene's germline CDR1 is MNHNS and CDR2 SASEGT. The source material was PBMCs. This clonotype originated in a woman between 55 and 75 years old in good health and CMV-seropositive. The chain has TRBV6-1 and TRBJ2-7; 9 positions match TRBD1. CDR3 loop: CASSAGTGRAEQYF. The CDR3 nucleotides are TGTGCCAGCAGTGCTGGGACAGGGAGGGCCGAGCAGTACTTC.